Given below is one T cell receptor (beta chain) in context. CDR1 and CDR2 from the germline V gene are LGHNA and YSLEER. Trimming cost V 0 bases and J 0 bases, with 9 bases left between them. The length of the CDR3 is 15 residues. The data stem from a study of radiotherapy plus CTLA-4 blockade in lung cancer. Sequencing used immunoSEQ multiplex PCR; TCRdb keeps in-frame clones, though not all of them. The sample has some 49,000 clones, more than 75% seen once. The rearrangement uses TRBV4-3 and TRBJ2-7; D is uncertain. The sequencing here drew on peripheral blood, taken from a patient treated with radiotherapy plus ipilimumab. This receptor was taken from a human donor with non-small cell lung cancer whose response to radiotherapy plus ipilimumab could not be evaluated. The CDR3, as DNA: TGCGCCAGCAGCCAAGAGCTAGATGGCTCCTACGAGCAGTACTTC. It yields the protein CASSQELDGSYEQYF.